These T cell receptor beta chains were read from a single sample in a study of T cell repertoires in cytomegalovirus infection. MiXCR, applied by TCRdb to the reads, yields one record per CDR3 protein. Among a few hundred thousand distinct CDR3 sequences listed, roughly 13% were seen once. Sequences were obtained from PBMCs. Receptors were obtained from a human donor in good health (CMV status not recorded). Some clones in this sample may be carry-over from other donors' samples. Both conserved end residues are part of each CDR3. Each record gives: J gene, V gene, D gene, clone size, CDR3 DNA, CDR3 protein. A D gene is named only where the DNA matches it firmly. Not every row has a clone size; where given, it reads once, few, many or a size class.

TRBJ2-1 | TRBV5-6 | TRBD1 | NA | TGTGCCAGCAGCCAATCTCCCGGGACAGGGGTCAATGAGCAGTTCTTC | CASSQSPGTGVNEQFF
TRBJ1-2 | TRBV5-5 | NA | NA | TGTGCCAGCAGCTTGGGGGTTCTGGTACCTAACTATGGCTACACCTTC | CASSLGVLVPNYGYTF
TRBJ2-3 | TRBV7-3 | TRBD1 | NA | TGTGCCAGCAGCTCGGGACAGGGGCTTGGTAGAGATACGCAGTATTTT | CASSSGQGLGRDTQYF
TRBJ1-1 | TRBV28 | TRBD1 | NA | TGTGCCAGCAGGCGAGACAGGGCCTCGTTCACTGAAGCTTTCTTT | CASRRDRASFTEAFF
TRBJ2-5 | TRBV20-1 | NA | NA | TGCAGTGCGACCCGGACCGCGGGTGAGACCCAGTACTTC | CSATRTAGETQYF
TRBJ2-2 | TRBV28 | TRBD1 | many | TGTGCCAGCAGCCCCCCTCGACAGGGGATGGGCTTGGTGTTTTTT | CASSPPRQGMGLVFF
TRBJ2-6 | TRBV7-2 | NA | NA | TGTGCCAGCAGCTTGCGGGGACATTATACCTCTGGGGCCAACGTCCTGACTTTC | CASSLRGHYTSGANVLTF
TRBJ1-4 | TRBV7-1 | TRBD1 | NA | TGTGCCAGCAGGCCCCAACAGGGGGCTAATGAAAAACTGTTTTTT | CASRPQQGANEKLFF
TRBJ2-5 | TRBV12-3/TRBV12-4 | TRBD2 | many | TGTGCCAGCAGTCACGACAAGGTCACTAGCGGGGCTGAGACCCAGTACTTC | CASSHDKVTSGAETQYF
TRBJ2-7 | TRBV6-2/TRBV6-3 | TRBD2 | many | TGTGCCAGCAGTTACCGGGCTAGCGGCCTCTACGAGCAGTACTTC | CASSYRASGLYEQYF
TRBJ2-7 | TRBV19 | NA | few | TGTGCCAGCATCGGGCCCTCCGGATCTCGGGAGCAGTACTTC | CASIGPSGSREQYF
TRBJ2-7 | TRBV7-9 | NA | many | TGTGCCAGCAGCCGCGTGGGGCAGGGGATCTACGAGCAGTACTTC | CASSRVGQGIYEQYF
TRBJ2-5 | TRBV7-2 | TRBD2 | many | TGTGCCAGCAGCTTAGACCCCCCAGGGAGCGGGGGAACCAAAGAGACCCAGTACTTC | CASSLDPPGSGGTKETQYF
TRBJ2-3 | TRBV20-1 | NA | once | TGCAGTGCTAGAGATCCTTACACAGATACGCAGTATTTT | CSARDPYTDTQYF
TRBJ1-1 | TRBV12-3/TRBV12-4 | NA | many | TGTGCCAGCAGTTTAGCGGAGGGAGGCACTGAAGCTTTCTTT | CASSLAEGGTEAFF
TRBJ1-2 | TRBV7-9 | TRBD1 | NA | TGTGCCAGCAGCCGCCCCGGGACAGGGTTCTCTGGCTACACCTTC | CASSRPGTGFSGYTF
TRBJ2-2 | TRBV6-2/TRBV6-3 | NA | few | TGTGCCAGCAGTTGGTTAACCGGGGAGCTGTTTTTT | CASSWLTGELFF
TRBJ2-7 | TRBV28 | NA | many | TGTGCCAGCAGTTTATTGGGTCCCATGGGATACGAGCAGTACTTC | CASSLLGPMGYEQYF
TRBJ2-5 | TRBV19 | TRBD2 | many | TGTGCCAGTAGTAGACTAGCGGGACTCCAAGAGACCCAGTACTTC | CASSRLAGLQETQYF
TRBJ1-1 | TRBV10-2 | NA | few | TGCGCCAGCAGTGCGAGGGGGACTTCGGGCACTGAAGCTTTCTTT | CASSARGTSGTEAFF
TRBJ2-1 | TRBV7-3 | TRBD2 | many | TGTGCCAGCAGCTTAAGCGGGGGGCCGTACAATGAGCAGTTCTTC | CASSLSGGPYNEQFF
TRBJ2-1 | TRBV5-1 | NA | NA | TGCGCCAGCTCCCAGGGGGGGGAGTCCTACAATGAGCAGTTCTTT | CASSQGGESYNEQFF
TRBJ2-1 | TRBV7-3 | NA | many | TGTGCCAGCAGCCACGGACCGAGGATCTACAATGAGCAGTTCTTC | CASSHGPRIYNEQFF
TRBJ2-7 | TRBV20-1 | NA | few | TGCAGTGCTAGACACGGGACGAGCGGGGACAAGTACTTC | CSARHGTSGDKYF
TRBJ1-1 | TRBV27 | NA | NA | TGTGCCAGCAGTCTGAGGGACGCCTTGAACACTGAAGCTTTCTTT | CASSLRDALNTEAFF
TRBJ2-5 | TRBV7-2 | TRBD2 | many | TGTGCCAGCAGCTCGGGACTAGCGGGGGGCGTGGAGACCCAGTACTTC | CASSSGLAGGVETQYF
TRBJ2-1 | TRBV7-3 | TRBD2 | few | TGTGCCAGCAGCCTAGCGGGACCTTTGAATGAGCAGTTCTTC | CASSLAGPLNEQFF
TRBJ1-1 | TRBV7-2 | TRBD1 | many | TGTGCCAGCAGCCCCGGACAGGGCTTTAATTATGAAGCTTTCTTT | CASSPGQGFNYEAFF
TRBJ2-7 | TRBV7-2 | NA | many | TGTGCCAGTTCTGGGGCATTCTGGTACGAGCAGTACTTC | CASSGAFWYEQYF
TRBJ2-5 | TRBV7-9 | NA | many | TGTGCCAGCAGCGCCTCCGGGACCGCGGCGGGGACCCAGTACTTC | CASSASGTAAGTQYF
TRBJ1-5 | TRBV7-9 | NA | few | TGTGCCAGCAGCTTAGAGGCAGATAGCAATCAGCCCCAGCATTTT | CASSLEADSNQPQHF